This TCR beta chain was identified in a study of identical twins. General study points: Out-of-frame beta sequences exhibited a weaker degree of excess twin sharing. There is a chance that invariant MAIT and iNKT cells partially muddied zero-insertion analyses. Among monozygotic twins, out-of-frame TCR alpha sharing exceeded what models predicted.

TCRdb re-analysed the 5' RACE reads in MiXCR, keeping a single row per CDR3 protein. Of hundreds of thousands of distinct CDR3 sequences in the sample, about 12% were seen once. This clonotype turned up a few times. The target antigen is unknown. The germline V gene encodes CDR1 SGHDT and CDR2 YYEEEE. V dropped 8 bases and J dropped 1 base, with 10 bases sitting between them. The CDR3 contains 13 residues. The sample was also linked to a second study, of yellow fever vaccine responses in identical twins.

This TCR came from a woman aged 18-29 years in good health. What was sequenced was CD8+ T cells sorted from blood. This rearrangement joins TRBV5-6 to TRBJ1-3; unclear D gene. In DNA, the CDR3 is TGTGCCAGTAGCCATCCTTCTGGAAACACCATATATTTT. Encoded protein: CASSHPSGNTIYF.